This is a list of T cell receptor beta chains from one sample in a study of blood T cell repertoires in COVID-19. Assay used: immunoSEQ multiplex PCR; TCRdb lists only in-frame clones, some missing. Of some 290,000 clones in the sample, under 90% were seen once. Sequencing was carried out using peripheral blood. These receptors originate from a woman aged 25-40 years with COVID-19, enrolled during active disease. The conserved cysteine and the conserved F or W are not part of the CDR3 here. The order of the fields is V gene, CDR3 protein.

V gene: TRBV10-3; CDR3 protein: AISVGDRANYGYT
V gene: TRBV9; CDR3 protein: ASSVSPRGNYGYT
V gene: TRBV19; CDR3 protein: ASSRQSTNEKLF
V gene: TRBV5-4; CDR3 protein: ASSSNRGLSEQF
V gene: TRBV5-1; CDR3 protein: ASSLGTGLKTQY
V gene: TRBV6-6; CDR3 protein: ASSYDSGQRYEQY
V gene: TRBV5-1; CDR3 protein: ASSLNRESNEKLF
V gene: TRBV2; CDR3 protein: ASSADRGKYNEQF
V gene: TRBV6-5; CDR3 protein: ASSYDTDYNEQF
V gene: TRBV5-1; CDR3 protein: ASSLGRTGDEKLF
V gene: TRBV11-2; CDR3 protein: ASSETSSGELF
V gene: TRBV2; CDR3 protein: ASSEVLRTTGELF
V gene: TRBV23-1; CDR3 protein: ASSQGQNYGYT
V gene: TRBV9; CDR3 protein: ASSPQTSGIYNEQF
V gene: TRBV5-1; CDR3 protein: ASSWTSGRAVSTDTQY
V gene: TRBV19; CDR3 protein: ASSMSGYQGTEAF
V gene: TRBV10-1; CDR3 protein: ASSDPGGAKAGELF
V gene: TRBV29-1; CDR3 protein: SVEESVSYGYT
V gene: TRBV10-3; CDR3 protein: AISEEGLANYEQY
V gene: TRBV7-7; CDR3 protein: ASSSGTVAETQY
V gene: TRBV19; CDR3 protein: ASSRDISNQPQH
V gene: TRBV6-6; CDR3 protein: ASSYGTEGYGYT
V gene: TRBV10-3; CDR3 protein: AISDRQGDIANQPQH
V gene: TRBV3-1/TRBV3-2; CDR3 protein: ASSQREVGEQF
V gene: TRBV5-6; CDR3 protein: ASSLRMGQGREQY
V gene: TRBV27; CDR3 protein: ASSFGGGQPQH
V gene: TRBV15; CDR3 protein: ATSRDGFGSADTQY
V gene: TRBV30; CDR3 protein: AWSVLGETQY
V gene: TRBV5-8; CDR3 protein: ASSRPLAGVTDTQY
V gene: TRBV10-1; CDR3 protein: ASTQGDEQY
V gene: TRBV7-9; CDR3 protein: ASSSNWGEETQY